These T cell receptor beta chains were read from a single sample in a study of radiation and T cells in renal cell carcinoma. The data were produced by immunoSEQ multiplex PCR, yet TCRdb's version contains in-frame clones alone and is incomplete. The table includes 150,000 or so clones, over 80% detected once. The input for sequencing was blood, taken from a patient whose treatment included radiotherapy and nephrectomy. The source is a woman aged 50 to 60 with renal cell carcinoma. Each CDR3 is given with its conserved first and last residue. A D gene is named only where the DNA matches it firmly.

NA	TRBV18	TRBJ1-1	TGTGCCAGCTCACCACTACCACAGGGCCAGGGGAACACTGAAGCTTTCTTT	CASSPLPQGQGNTEAFF
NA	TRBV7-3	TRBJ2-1	TGTGCCAGCAGCTCCCAGGGGGGGTGGAATGAGCAGTTCTTC	CASSSQGGWNEQFF
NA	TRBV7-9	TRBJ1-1	TGTGCCAGCAGCTTAAGCACTGAAGCTTTCTTT	CASSLSTEAFF
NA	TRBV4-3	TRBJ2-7	TGCGCCAGCAGCCAAGAGACGAGGCTCTCCTACGAGCAGTACTTC	CASSQETRLSYEQYF
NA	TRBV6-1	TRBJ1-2	TGTGCCAGCAGTCCCGTAGGGACACCCAACTATGGCTACACCTTC	CASSPVGTPNYGYTF
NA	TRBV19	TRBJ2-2	TGTGCCAGTAGTATAGTAACAGGAGGCAACACCGGGGAGCTGTTTTTT	CASSIVTGGNTGELFF
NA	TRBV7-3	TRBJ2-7	TGTGCCAGCAGCTTAAAAGGGACTTACGAGCAGTACTTC	CASSLKGTYEQYF
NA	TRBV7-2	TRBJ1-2	TGTGCCAGCAGCTGGAACGGACAACGGAACTATGGCTACACCTTC	CASSWNGQRNYGYTF
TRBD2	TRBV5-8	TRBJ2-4	TGTGCCAGCACCAATCTAGCGGGGGGACTTCTTGGGGCCAAAAACATTCAGTACTTC	CASTNLAGGLLGAKNIQYF
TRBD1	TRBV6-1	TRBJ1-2	TGTGCCAGCAGTGAAATAGAGACAGGGGGCTATGGCTACACCTTC	CASSEIETGGYGYTF